This TCR beta chain was profiled in a study of T cell clonality in common variable immunodeficiency. With respect to this clone: The antigen is undetermined. The read ends 3 residues before the CDR3 terminus; that terminus is restored from the germline J gene.

Study results and limitations: Common variable immunodeficiency TCR beta sequences reportedly had fewer deletions and N-nucleotide insertions.

Sequencing was performed with immunoSEQ multiplex PCR; in TCRdb, only in-frame clones are kept and a portion is missing. This sample shows around 24,000 clones and no singletons; approximately 3.9% rests with the ten largest. V dropped 6 bases and J dropped 4 bases, with 10 bases sitting between them. The CDR3 is 13 residues long. CDR1 is LNHDA and CDR2 is SQIVND in the germline V gene (reference sequence). This rearrangement joins TRBV19 to TRBJ1-3; D might be TRBD1 (6 bases). Sequenced: peripheral blood mononuclear cells. This TCR came from a human donor with common variable immunodeficiency. This chain's CDR3 is CASRPDRGNTIYF. The part of the CDR3 DNA that was read is TGTGCCAGTAGACCCGACAGGGGAAACACC.